These 18 T cell receptor beta chains came from one sample sequenced in a study of blood T cell repertoires in COVID-19. Assay used: immunoSEQ multiplex PCR; TCRdb lists only in-frame clones, some missing. The table has some 260,000 clones, approximately 86% seen once; the top ten hold roughly 3.1%. Specimen: peripheral blood. All receptors derive from a woman aged 18-29 years with acute or convalescent COVID-19.

This clone was seen once. The gene calls are TRBV6-6 and TRBJ1-2; TRBD1 aligns across 8 bases. The CDR3 consists of 13 residues. Trimming took 2 bases from V and 14 from J; bases not matched to a gene: 10. CDR1 MNHNY and CDR2 SVGAGI come from the germline V gene (reference sequence). The CDR3 protein is CASSYRDRRAETF. The CDR3 DNA reads as TGTGCCAGCAGTTACAGGGACAGGAGGGCGGAAACCTTC.

The V call is TRBV4-1, the J call TRBJ2-1; D is perhaps TRBD2 (5 bases). The germline gives CDR1 MGHRA, CDR2 YSYEKL. This CDR3 comprises 17 residues. The germline V and J ends were trimmed by 0 bases and 0 bases, with 12 bases remaining between them. For the CDR3, the DNA is TGCGCCAGCAGCCAAGACTCAGCGGTTAGCTCCTACAATGAGCAGTTCTTC. This encodes CASSQDSAVSSYNEQFF.

The gene calls are TRBV28 and TRBJ2-7; 7 bases agree with TRBD2. Germline CDR1 MDHEN, CDR2 SYDVKM. This CDR3 spans 12 amino acids. The V and J ends lost 9 bases and 3 bases, in that order; junction bases with no gene match: 5. The CDR3 sequence: CASGLVGYEQYF. For the CDR3, the DNA is TGTGCCAGTGGACTAGTCGGCTACGAGCAGTACTTC.

J is TRBJ2-7 and V is TRBV4-3; 9 bases are a match to TRBD1. J was trimmed by 5 bases and V by 0 bases; bases with no gene match: 5. Looked up from germline, CDR1 is LGHNA and CDR2 is YSLEER. The CDR3 is made up of 15 amino acids. The CDR3: CASSQDWDRADEQYF. In nucleotides, the CDR3 is TGCGCCAGCAGCCAAGATTGGGACAGGGCTGACGAGCAGTACTTC.

This clone was picked up a small number of times. The chain is built from TRBV19 and TRBJ2-2; TRBD2 matches 7 bases. The V gene's germline CDR1 is LNHDA and CDR2 SQIVND (reference sequence). With 6 bases clipped from V and 1 base from J, the junction kept 5 bases outside the gene matches. The CDR3 is made up of 15 amino acids. The CDR3 DNA sequence: TGTGCCAGTAGATTTGGCGGGAGGAACACCGGGGAGCTGTTTTTT. Translating it yields CASRFGGRNTGELFF.

Many counts were recorded for this clone. The J gene is TRBJ2-7, the V gene TRBV5-5; D gene uncertain. The germline gives CDR1 SGHKS, CDR2 YYEKEE (reference sequence). The CDR3 runs 13 residues. V lost 3 bases and J 2 bases, leaving 9 bases between the germline ends. The CDR3 loop is CASSWPPTYEQYF. Here the CDR3 DNA reads TGTGCCAGCAGCTGGCCACCCACCTACGAGCAGTACTTC. The full variable domain, in which reference TRBV5-5 and TRBJ2-7 provide the parts outside the CDR3, is DAGVTQSPTHLIKTRGQQVTLRCSPISGHKSVSWYQQVLGQGPQFIFQYYEKEERGRGNFPDRFSARQFPNYSSELNVNALLLGDSALYLCASSWPPTYEQYFGPGTRLTVT.

The chain employs TRBV9 and TRBJ1-2; TRBD1 agrees at 8 bases. This CDR3 region has 15 residues. V was clipped by 0 bases and J by 4 bases; unmatched bases: 5. Germline V gene sequence: CDR1 SGDLS, CDR2 YYNGEE. CDR3 in amino acids: CASSVEGQAFYGYTF. CDR3 sequence (DNA): TGTGCCAGCAGCGTAGAGGGACAGGCATTCTATGGCTACACCTTC.

The J gene is TRBJ1-1, the V gene TRBV30; 7 bases map to TRBD1. The CDR3 spans 14 residues. Per the germline V gene, CDR1 is GTSNPN and CDR2 is SVGIG (reference sequence). J gave up 1 base and V 4 bases, and 6 bases lay outside the gene matches. The CDR3: CAWTTGARNTEAFF. The CDR3 nucleotides read TGTGCCTGGACCACAGGGGCTAGGAACACTGAAGCTTTCTTT.

This clone has only a few counts. The chain links TRBV6-5 to TRBJ1-2, with D uncertain. The CDR3 is 14 amino acids. Trimming stripped 10 bases from V and 0 bases from J, with 15 bases between. Germline V lookup: CDR1 MNHEY, CDR2 SVGAGI. The CDR3 loop reads CATRTRLANYGYTF. In DNA form, the CDR3 reads TGTGCCACCCGTACCCGATTAGCTAACTATGGCTACACCTTC.

The gene calls are TRBV25-1 and TRBJ2-5; TRBD2 matches at 8 bases. The CDR3 is 17 residues long. Per the germline V gene, CDR1 is MGHDK and CDR2 is SYGVNS. Losses at the gene ends were 3 bases for V and 5 bases for J; bases not matched to a gene: 14. Written as DNA, the CDR3 is TGTGCCAGCAGTGACCCCCACGGGCGGGAGGAGCGGGAGACCCAGTACTTC. It yields the protein CASSDPHGREERETQYF.

The V and J genes are TRBV13 and TRBJ1-2; 7 bases fit TRBD1. J lost 0 bases, V lost 4 bases, and 2 bases had no gene match. Germline V gene data show CDR1 as PRHDT and CDR2 as FYEKMQ (reference sequence). The CDR3 covers 14 residues. The CDR3 bases are TGTGCCAGCAGCTCGGGACAGTCTAACTATGGCTACACCTTC. Translation: CASSSGQSNYGYTF.

This clone was counted a single time. V and J are TRBV25-1 and TRBJ2-2, with a possible D match to TRBD2 (6 bases). Germline CDR1 MGHDK, CDR2 SYGVNS. Trimming left V 3 bases short and J 6 bases short, with 8 bases between. This CDR3 contains 13 residues. The DNA of the CDR3 is TGTGCCAGCAGTGAGGCGGGATCCGGGGAGCTGTTTTTT. This encodes CASSEAGSGELFF.

The chain joins TRBV30 to TRBJ1-1, with D hard to call. Trimming shortened V by 3 bases and J by 1 base, and 21 bases separated the two germline ends. This CDR3 has 17 amino acids. Per the germline V gene, CDR1 is GTSNPN and CDR2 is SVGIG (reference sequence). CDR3 residues: CAWRRALTSTKNTEAFF. CDR3 sequence (DNA): TGTGCCTGGAGAAGGGCCCTTACTAGTACTAAGAACACTGAAGCTTTCTTT.

The table lists this clone with a count of one. In nucleotides, the CDR3 is TGTGCCAGCAGACCACGGGGTAGAATAGAGACCCAGTACTTC. Translating gives CASRPRGRIETQYF. This sequence joins TRBV27 and TRBJ2-5, with D maybe TRBD2 (5 bases). CDR1 is MNHEY and CDR2 is SMNVEV in the germline V gene (reference sequence). V lost 6 bases and J lost 4, with 15 bases in between. The CDR3 covers 14 residues.

Only one count was recorded for this clone. This chain joins TRBV6-5 and TRBJ1-4, with TRBD1 matching over 7 bases. Germline V lookup: CDR1 MNHEY, CDR2 SVGAGI. The length of the CDR3 is 14 residues. V dropped 5 bases and J dropped 5; count of bases not matched to a gene: 5. CDR3 sequence (DNA): TGTGCCAGCAGTCGGGACAGAATAAATGAAAAACTGTTTTTT. Its translation: CASSRDRINEKLFF.

The chain carries TRBV27 and TRBJ2-5; 9 bases are a match to TRBD2. Losses at the gene ends were 4 bases for V and 3 bases for J; bases not matched to a gene: 6. This CDR3 region has 15 residues. Per germline, CDR1 MNHEY and CDR2 SMNVEV (reference sequence). CDR3 sequence reads: CASSSRAGGKETQYF. The CDR3 nucleotides read TGTGCCAGCAGTTCGCGGGCGGGAGGGAAAGAGACCCAGTACTTC.

V is TRBV7-9 and J is TRBJ2-3; 8 bases are a match to TRBD2. The CDR3 has 15 residues. Germline V gene lookup returns CDR1 SEHNR and CDR2 FQNEAQ (reference sequence). V was clipped by 6 bases and J by 2 bases; unmatched bases: 7. The CDR3 nucleotides read TGTGCCAGCAGTCGACGGGAGGGCTTCACAGATACGCAGTATTTT. Its protein product is CASSRREGFTDTQYF.

A few counts support this clone. The V call is TRBV30, the J call TRBJ2-1, with a possible D match to TRBD2 (5 bases). V was clipped by 3 bases and J by 8 bases, with 17 bases between them. CDR1 is GTSNPN, CDR2 SVGIG, per germline (reference sequence). The CDR3 is 14 amino acids. CDR3 residues: CAWSQTGIYYEQFF. CDR3 DNA sequence: TGTGCCTGGAGCCAAACCGGGATTTATTATGAGCAGTTCTTC. Combining the CDR3 with reference TRBV30 and TRBJ2-1 gives the whole variable domain SQTIHQWPATLVQPVGSPLSLECTVEGTSNPNLYWYRQAAGRGLQLLFYSVGIGQISSEVPQNLSASRPQDRQFILSSKKLLLSDSGFYLCAWSQTGIYYEQFFGPGTRLTVL.